This TCR beta chain was profiled in a study of identical twins. Overall study findings and caveats: Abundant beta clonotypes from cord blood had fewer insertions, unlike memory repertoires, which showed none.

The CDR3 runs 12 residues. The germline CDR1 and CDR2 sequences are DFQATT and SNEGSKA (reference sequence). After template switching added a universal primer site, the resulting cDNA carried unique molecular identifiers. TCRdb redid the calling of the 5' RACE reads with MiXCR, one entry per CDR3 protein. The sample yields under 900,000 distinct CDR3 sequences, 15% to 20% seen once. With regard to this clonotype: Antigen specificity is unknown.

These sequences were also reported in another study, on T cells expressing NK-cell markers. That study reports: Several donors' CD3+CD56-NKG2C+ cells were dominated by the same clonotypes.

The source material was PBMCs. The origin of this receptor is a woman under 30 in good health. V usage is TRBV20-1 and J usage is TRBJ2-6; D unresolved. CDR3 residues: CASEGGANVLTF. Here the CDR3 DNA reads TGCGCCTCCGAAGGTGGGGCCAACGTCCTGACTTTC.